The clone carrying this T cell receptor beta chain has at least ten counts. Its antigen is not identified. The record originates from a study of breast tumors, draining lymph nodes, adjacent tissues. General study results and limits: Tumor repertoires ranked between lymph nodes and nontumor tissue in diversity, with V and J gene preferences. Most tumor T cells seemingly derive from lymph node, then expand in tumor. Tumor T cell lymph node origin was a supported hypothesis, not proven.

The CDR3 loop spans 15 amino acids. Germline values: CDR1 SGDLS, CDR2 YYNGEE. V gave up 4 bases and J gave up 3 bases; unmatched junction bases: 6. Samples came from axillary lymph nodes draining the breast cancer. TCRdb processed the multiplex PCR reads anew with MiXCR; each CDR3 protein has one entry. The sample includes 200,000 or so distinct CDR3 sequences, roughly 29% of them seen just once. Sequenced: axillary lymph node tissue. This clonotype was sampled from a female donor with breast cancer. Some clones in this sample may be carry-over from other donors' samples. The rearrangement links TRBV9 to TRBJ2-1; 8 positions agree with TRBD2. This CDR3 is CASSPQSGGYNEQFF. CDR3 nucleotides: TGTGCCAGCAGCCCACAGAGCGGGGGCTACAATGAGCAGTTCTTC.